Following are 23 T cell receptor beta chains from one sample sequenced in a study of cytomegalovirus exposure and HLA in healthy donors. PCR primers comprised 60 Vbeta and 13 Jbeta primers. The method was immunoSEQ multiplex PCR; TCRdb's version includes in-frame clones alone and lacks a portion of them. The data contain 210,000 or so clones, around 80% of them singletons. Sequencing input: PBMCs. Receptors were obtained from a boy between 10 and 17 years old in good health and CMV-seronegative.

The chain links TRBV10-2 to TRBJ2-2, with TRBD2 identical over 11 bases. Germline trimming cut 6 bases from V and 5 bases from J; bases unmatched to any gene: 5. The CDR3 sequence is 15 residues long. Germline CDR1 is WSHSY and CDR2 is SAAADI. The CDR3 here is CASSVTSGETGELFF. DNA of the CDR3: TGCGCCAGCAGCGTGACTAGCGGGGAGACCGGGGAGCTGTTTTTT.

The J gene is TRBJ2-5, the V gene TRBV7-8, with D unclear. V was shortened by 3 bases and J by 2 bases, with 4 bases between the two germline ends. CDR1 is SGHVS, CDR2 FQNEAQ, per germline. This CDR3 is 12 amino acids long. CDR3 protein: CASSFYQETQYF. CDR3 DNA sequence: TGTGCCAGCAGCTTCTATCAAGAGACCCAGTACTTC.

The chain combines TRBV7-2 with TRBJ2-5; 8 positions agree with TRBD1. The ends lost 2 bases at V and 5 bases at J; junction bases unmatched: 1. Per the germline V gene, CDR1 is SGHTA and CDR2 is FQGNSA. The CDR3 spans 13 residues. CDR3 in DNA: TGTGCCAGCAGCTTACAGGGGGCCGAGACCCAGTACTTC. This gives the protein CASSLQGAETQYF.

This sequence joins TRBV5-6 and TRBJ1-5; D ambiguous. Germline assignment: CDR1 SGHDT and CDR2 YYEEEE. The V gene lost 2 bases and the J gene lost 7 bases, with 10 bases spanning the gap. The CDR3 sequence is 13 residues long. The CDR3 coding sequence is TGTGCCAGCAGCTTTTCTATGGGCCAGCCCCAGCATTTT. Translating it yields CASSFSMGQPQHF.

The V gene is TRBV7-8, the J gene TRBJ2-6, with 8 bases lining up with TRBD1. The CDR3 is made up of 14 amino acids. Germline assignment: CDR1 SGHVS and CDR2 FQNEAQ. V was clipped by 5 bases and J by 9 bases; unmatched bases: 6. The DNA for the CDR3 is TGTGCCAGCAGCCTTCAGGGGGCGGACAACGTCCTGACTTTC. This sequence encodes CASSLQGADNVLTF.

V usage is TRBV11-3 and J usage is TRBJ1-3; 9 bases line up with TRBD1. The CDR3 runs to 16 residues. Trimming removed 5 bases from V and 0 bases from J; junction bases left unmatched: 5. The germline V gene encodes CDR1 SGHNT and CDR2 YENEEA. The CDR3 nucleotides read TGTGCCAGCAGCCCGGGACAGGGAAGCTCTGGAAACACCATATATTTT. It translates to CASSPGQGSSGNTIYF.

This chain links TRBV19 with TRBJ1-5, with D unresolved. This CDR3 has 13 residues. Germline CDR1 LNHDA, CDR2 SQIVND (reference sequence). Trimming left V 5 bases short and J 6 bases short, with 11 bases between. CDR3 bases: TGTGCCAGTAGTGTCGAGGAGACTCAGCCCCAGCATTTT. Protein: CASSVEETQPQHF.

This chain uses TRBV6-6 with TRBJ1-1; the D gene is possibly TRBD1 (6 bases). The germline CDR1 and CDR2 sequences are MNHNY and SVGAGI (reference sequence). Trimming took 2 bases from V and 1 from J, leaving 8 bases between them. The CDR3 is 14 residues long. CDR3: CASSYRTENTEAFF. The CDR3 DNA reads TGTGCCAGCAGTTACAGGACAGAGAACACTGAAGCTTTCTTT.

This clone was found a few times. The chain couples TRBV20-1 to TRBJ1-4, with D perhaps matching TRBD1 (5 bases). The V gene's germline CDR1 is DFQATT and CDR2 SNEGSKA (reference sequence). This CDR3 spans 11 amino acids. With 3 bases removed from V and 8 bases from J, the gap between germline ends came to 7 bases. CDR3 loop: CSASRGEKLFF. The CDR3 DNA reads as TGCAGTGCTAGTCGGGGGGAAAAACTGTTTTTT.

This clone was observed a handful of times. The rearrangement links TRBV7-9 to TRBJ2-5; D gene unclear. The germline V gene has CDR1 SEHNR and CDR2 FQNEAQ (reference sequence). The CDR3 consists of 13 residues. V lost 3 bases to trimming and J lost 5 bases, with 10 bases between them. The chain's CDR3 is CASSLLSLETQYF. The CDR3 bases are TGTGCCAGCAGCTTGCTTAGCCTGGAGACCCAGTACTTC.

The chain couples TRBV19 to TRBJ2-3; D remains ambiguous. Germline CDR1 reads LNHDA; CDR2 reads SQIVND (reference sequence). Between the trimmed V and J ends, which lost 1 base and 1 base, there was a span of 12 bases. The CDR3 has 16 amino acids. The CDR3 DNA follows: TGTGCCAGTAGTATAGGTTCCGTGTATGGCACAGATACGCAGTATTTT. Its translation: CASSIGSVYGTDTQYF.

Only a few counts were recorded for this clone. V is TRBV7-9 and J is TRBJ1-4; perhaps TRBD1 as D (6 bases). Germline CDR1 SEHNR, CDR2 FQNEAQ (reference sequence). V shed 2 bases and J shed 4 bases, with 14 bases lying between them. CDR3 length: 16 amino acids. As DNA, the CDR3 is TGTGCCAGCAGCTTAAAGATGACAGGCAATAATGAAAAACTGTTTTTT. Translated: CASSLKMTGNNEKLFF.

The V call is TRBV4-1, the J call TRBJ2-2; D is perhaps TRBD2 (5 bases). The CDR3 has 15 amino acids. The germline gives CDR1 MGHRA, CDR2 YSYEKL. Trimming took 4 bases from V and 4 from J, leaving 13 bases between them. DNA for the CDR3: TGCGCCAGCAGCCCCGGGGTGGTGGGCACCGGGGAGCTGTTTTTT. This translates into CASSPGVVGTGELFF.

The chain recombines TRBV27 with TRBJ1-1, with D maybe TRBD1 (6 bases). The CDR3 consists of 16 residues. Trimming took off 5 bases at V and 5 bases at J, with 21 bases between the two ends. Germline V gives CDR1 MNHEY, CDR2 SMNVEV (reference sequence). The CDR3: CASSPSSYVRGTEAFF. CDR3 DNA sequence: TGTGCCAGCAGTCCCTCCTCGTATGTGAGGGGGACTGAAGCTTTCTTT.

The rearrangement uses TRBV4-2 and TRBJ1-5, with D hard to call. Germline V gene data show CDR1 as LGHNA and CDR2 as YNFKEQ. CDR3 length: 13 amino acids. Trimming stripped 0 bases from V and 5 bases from J, with 5 bases between. CDR3 protein: CASSQDGDQPQHF. Here the CDR3 DNA reads TGTGCCAGCAGCCAAGACGGGGATCAGCCCCAGCATTTT.

This chain joins TRBV30 and TRBJ1-3; D not certain. CDR3 length: 12 residues. V lost 3 bases, J lost 8 bases, and 11 bases lay in between. The germline V gene has CDR1 GTSNPN and CDR2 SVGIG (reference sequence). The DNA of the CDR3 is TGTGCCTGGAGCGTTAGCCTGGACACCATATATTTT. It specifies CAWSVSLDTIYF.

This chain links TRBV20-1 with TRBJ1-2, with D unresolved. Trimming pared 5 bases from V and 8 bases from J, leaving 12 bases between. Germline CDR1 is DFQATT and CDR2 is SNEGSKA (reference sequence). CDR3 size: 11 residues. CDR3 in amino acids: CSAGDGGGYTF. The DNA for the CDR3 is TGCAGTGCTGGGGATGGAGGGGGCTACACCTTC.

The rearrangement links TRBV15 to TRBJ1-1; 7 nucleotides align to TRBD1. J lost 1 base, V lost 0 bases, and 8 bases had no gene match. This CDR3 region has 17 residues. Germline V gene sequence: CDR1 LNHNV, CDR2 YYDKDF (reference sequence). The CDR3 sequence is CATSRDRRGRKNTEAFF. As DNA, the CDR3 is TGTGCCACCAGCAGAGATAGGAGGGGGCGAAAGAACACTGAAGCTTTCTTT.

This clone was found a few times. The chain combines TRBV6-4 with TRBJ2-3; 8 bases agree with TRBD2. Germline V gene data show CDR1 as MRHNA and CDR2 as SNTAGT. There are 13 residues in the CDR3. J lost 4 bases, V lost 4 bases, and 1 base had no gene match. CDR3 nucleotides: TGTGCCAGCAGTGCGGGAGGGCCAGATACGCAGTATTTT. Residues: CASSAGGPDTQYF.

V is TRBV27 and J is TRBJ1-5, with 9 bases fitting TRBD1. Trimming at V came to 6 bases and at J to 9 bases, leaving 9 bases not matched to a gene. Germline V gives CDR1 MNHEY, CDR2 SMNVEV (reference sequence). This CDR3 has 14 residues. CDR3 loop: CASRGTGTTGPQHF. CDR3 coding DNA: TGTGCCAGCAGAGGGACAGGGACTACGGGGCCCCAGCATTTT.

The chain uses TRBV12-5 and TRBJ1-2, with D possibly being TRBD1 (6 bases). The CDR3 totals 14 residues. V lost 4 bases, J lost 8 bases, and 17 bases lay in between. The germline CDR1 and CDR2 sequences are LGHNT and FRNRAP. The CDR3 is CASGSPSGGNGYTF. The CDR3 bases are TGTGCTAGTGGTTCCCCCTCGGGGGGCAACGGCTACACCTTC.

The rearrangement uses TRBV19 and TRBJ1-2, with TRBD1 as a possible D gene (6 bases). V lost 0 bases to trimming and J lost 6 bases, with 11 bases between them. CDR1 LNHDA and CDR2 SQIVND come from the germline V gene (reference sequence). The CDR3 extends over 14 amino acids. The CDR3, as DNA: TGTGCCAGTAGTATAGAGGGAGACAGGAATGGCTACACCTTC. Its protein product is CASSIEGDRNGYTF.

This rearrangement joins TRBV27 to TRBJ2-6; tentative D call: TRBD2 (5 bases). V gave up 3 bases and J gave up 0 bases, with 12 bases separating them. Per germline, CDR1 MNHEY and CDR2 SMNVEV (reference sequence). The CDR3 is 17 amino acids. The CDR3 is CASSFRGPVSGANVLTF. CDR3 bases: TGTGCCAGCAGTTTCCGCGGGCCCGTCTCTGGGGCCAACGTCCTGACTTTC.